Shown below are 7 T cell receptor beta chains from a single sample sequenced in a study of shared clonotypes between healthy human individuals. This table comes from immunoSEQ multiplex PCR, and its TCRdb copy is limited to in-frame clones, with some not included. The table includes approximately 500,000 clones, around 73% detected once. Sequenced input: PBMCs. These receptors were collected from a woman in her thirties or forties in good health. Some clones in this sample may be carry-over from other donors' samples.

The chain links TRBV19 to TRBJ2-3; D not resolved. The CDR3 is 14 amino acids. V was shortened by 6 bases and J by 0 bases, with 10 bases between the two germline ends. From germline, CDR1 is LNHDA and CDR2 SQIVND (reference sequence). CDR3 amino acids: CASSISTSTDTQYF. DNA of the CDR3: TGTGCCAGTAGCATAAGCACTAGCACAGATACGCAGTATTTT.

The chain employs TRBV7-9 and TRBJ2-5; maybe TRBD2 (6 bases). V lost 2 bases and J 1 base, leaving 8 bases between the germline ends. CDR3 length: 14 residues. The germline CDR1 and CDR2 sequences are SEHNR and FQNEAQ (reference sequence). This chain's CDR3 is CASSLWDSQETQYF. The CDR3 DNA reads TGTGCCAGCAGCTTATGGGACTCCCAAGAGACCCAGTACTTC.

V usage is TRBV4-1 and J usage is TRBJ2-7, with 11 positions matching TRBD2. There are 16 residues in the CDR3. Germline V lookup: CDR1 MGHRA, CDR2 YSYEKL. V was clipped by 4 bases and J by 3 bases; unmatched bases: 8. The CDR3, as DNA: TGCGCCAGCAGCCGACTGACTAGCGGGAACAACTACGAGCAGTACTTC. Encoded protein: CASSRLTSGNNYEQYF.

The sample holds a few counts of this clone. The genes are TRBV19 and TRBJ2-3, with 8 bases lining up with TRBD1. The CDR3 is made up of 15 amino acids. V shed 6 bases and J 0 bases; nucleotides not matched to a gene: 5. Germline CDR1 LNHDA, CDR2 SQIVND (reference sequence). CDR3 DNA: TGTGCCAGTAGGAGGACAGGGACTAGCACAGATACGCAGTATTTT. It encodes CASRRTGTSTDTQYF.

Regarding this clone: The germline gene is not matched at one end of the junction; a read error may be the cause. The J gene is TRBJ2-1, the V gene TRBV10-1; D gene uncertain. Germline loops: CDR1 WNHNN, CDR2 SYGVQD (reference sequence). The CDR3 runs to 13 residues. The CDR3 DNA sequence: TGCGCCAGCAGAGAGTGTCGGATCAATGAGCAGTTCTTC. Translating it yields CASRECRINEQFF.

The chain is built from TRBV4-1 and TRBJ2-5; D remains ambiguous. CDR1 and CDR2 from the germline V gene are MGHRA and YSYEKL. The CDR3 is made up of 18 amino acids. V lost 0 bases and J 0 bases, leaving 17 bases between the germline ends. CDR3 coding DNA: TGCGCCAGCAGCCAAGATCTCTACTCCCCACAGTACCAAGAGACCCAGTACTTC. It specifies CASSQDLYSPQYQETQYF.

This clone was seen a single time. Other DNA sequences in the sample encode the same CDR3. The rearrangement uses TRBV29-1 and TRBJ1-4, with 7 nucleotides matching TRBD1. The CDR3 spans 14 residues. Looked up from germline, CDR1 is SQVTM and CDR2 is ANQGSEA. The ends lost 5 bases at V and 0 bases at J; junction bases unmatched: 3. In nucleotides, the CDR3 is TGCAGCGTTCGGGACAGTGCAACTAATGAAAAACTGTTTTTT. Translated: CSVRDSATNEKLFF.